A selection of T cell receptor beta chains follows, all from one sample in a study of cytomegalovirus exposure and HLA in healthy donors. The method was immunoSEQ multiplex PCR; TCRdb's version includes in-frame clones alone and lacks a portion of them. The data contain approximately 140,000 clones, 60% to 85% of them singletons. What was sequenced was PBMCs. The receptors shown here come from a male donor in good health and CMV-seropositive. The CDR3 runs from the conserved cysteine through the conserved F or W. The D gene is left open where the match is weak. Expanded clones are given a class, and other clones once, few, many or no size at all.

CDR3: CASSYSNEATNEKLFF
DNA: TGTGCCAGCAGTTACTCGAACGAGGCAACTAATGAAAAACTGTTTTTT
size: -
J: TRBJ1-4
D: -
V: TRBV6-5

CDR3: CASSLSPLRRVYNEQFF
DNA: TGTGCCAGCAGCTTATCCCCCCTCCGGCGGGTCTACAATGAGCAGTTCTTC
size: -
J: TRBJ2-1
D: -
V: TRBV7-9

CDR3: CASSQGGGSPNTEAFF
DNA: TGCGCCAGCAGCCAGGGGGGGGGATCGCCTAACACTGAAGCTTTCTTT
size: -
J: TRBJ1-1
D: -
V: TRBV4-3

CDR3: CASSPRESGELFF
DNA: TGTGCCAGCAGCCCCCGTGAGAGCGGGGAGCTGTTTTTT
size: -
J: TRBJ2-2
D: -
V: TRBV7-3

CDR3: CASSSRQGGNTEAFF
DNA: TGCGCCAGCAGCAGCCGACAGGGGGGAAACACTGAAGCTTTCTTT
size: -
J: TRBJ1-1
D: TRBD1
V: TRBV5-1

CDR3: CASSQQGNTEAFF
DNA: TGTGCCAGCAGTCAACAGGGAAACACTGAAGCTTTCTTT
size: -
J: TRBJ1-1
D: -
V: TRBV2

CDR3: CASSLNSGGAHNEQFF
DNA: TGTGCCAGCAGCTTAAATTCGGGGGGGGCCCACAATGAGCAGTTCTTC
size: few
J: TRBJ2-1
D: TRBD2
V: TRBV7-6

CDR3: CASSLLGGEDTQYF
DNA: TGTGCCAGCAGTCTCCTAGGGGGGGAAGATACGCAGTATTTT
size: -
J: TRBJ2-3
D: -
V: TRBV27

CDR3: CASTLLAPDTQYF
DNA: TGTGCCAGCACCCTACTAGCTCCAGATACGCAGTATTTT
size: -
J: TRBJ2-3
D: -
V: TRBV7-2

CDR3: CASSSSGTGNEQFF
DNA: TGCGCCAGCAGCTCTTCCGGGACAGGGAATGAGCAGTTCTTC
size: -
J: TRBJ2-1
D: TRBD1
V: TRBV5-1

CDR3: CASSYSGRQPPYEQYF
DNA: TGTGCCAGCAGTTACTCGGGCCGACAGCCACCCTACGAGCAGTACTTC
size: once
J: TRBJ2-7
D: -
V: TRBV6-5

CDR3: CASSLVASGGETQYF
DNA: TGTGCCAGCAGCTTGGTGGCTAGCGGGGGGGAGACCCAGTACTTC
size: -
J: TRBJ2-5
D: TRBD2
V: TRBV5-6

CDR3: CASSTQGEEGPNEKLFF
DNA: TGTGCCAGCAGTACACAGGGTGAAGAAGGACCTAATGAAAAACTGTTTTTT
size: once
J: TRBJ1-4
D: -
V: TRBV25-1

CDR3: CAIRPGLLSYEQYF
DNA: TGTGCCATCAGGCCGGGACTCCTTTCCTACGAGCAGTACTTC
size: few
J: TRBJ2-7
D: -
V: TRBV10-3

CDR3: CASSARGDRGYGYTF
DNA: TGTGCCAGCAGTGCCAGGGGGGACAGGGGCTATGGCTACACCTTC
size: -
J: TRBJ1-2
D: TRBD1
V: TRBV28

CDR3: CATRDWNYEQYF
DNA: TGTGCCACCCGGGACTGGAACTACGAGCAGTACTTC
size: -
J: TRBJ2-7
D: -
V: TRBV10-3

CDR3: CASSSSPGLPRVPLHF
DNA: TGTGCCAGCAGCTCTTCGCCGGGACTGCCAAGGGTTCCCCTCCACTTT
size: -
J: TRBJ1-6
D: -
V: TRBV7-2

CDR3: CASSSTLGGTGNTEAFF
DNA: TGTGCCAGCAGCTCCACTCTGGGGGGTACAGGGAACACTGAAGCTTTCTTT
size: few
J: TRBJ1-1
D: -
V: TRBV5-4

CDR3: CASSASLLGEQYF
DNA: TGTGCTAGCAGCGCCTCGCTCCTAGGCGAGCAGTACTTC
size: few
J: TRBJ2-7
D: -
V: TRBV7-7

CDR3: CASSFSSGVHGELFF
DNA: TGCGCCAGCAGCTTTTCTAGCGGGGTGCACGGGGAGCTGTTTTTT
size: -
J: TRBJ2-2
D: TRBD2
V: TRBV5-1

CDR3: CASSRDRVFGYTF
DNA: TGCGCCAGCAGCCGAGACAGGGTTTTTGGCTACACCTTC
size: -
J: TRBJ1-2
D: TRBD1
V: TRBV4-1

CDR3: CGAGSSNQPQHF
DNA: TGTGGAGCAGGGTCTAGCAATCAGCCCCAGCATTTT
size: once
J: TRBJ1-5
D: -
V: TRBV6-6

CDR3: CASSPGLTEAFF
DNA: TGTGCCAGCAGCCCGGGGTTGACTGAAGCTTTCTTT
size: -
J: TRBJ1-1
D: -
V: TRBV6-5

CDR3: CASSLGGLFQETQYF
DNA: TGTGCCAGCAGCTTAGGGGGACTATTTCAAGAGACCCAGTACTTC
size: -
J: TRBJ2-5
D: TRBD2
V: TRBV13

CDR3: CASILAGGATGELFF
DNA: TGTGCCAGCATTCTGGCGGGGGGGGCGACCGGGGAGCTGTTTTTT
size: -
J: TRBJ2-2
D: TRBD2
V: TRBV27

CDR3: CASSLNSYEQYF
DNA: TGTGCCAGCAGCCTAAATTCCTACGAGCAGTACTTC
size: -
J: TRBJ2-7
D: -
V: TRBV14

CDR3: CASSYRDGNTIYF
DNA: TGTGCCAGCAGCTACAGGGACGGAAACACCATATATTTT
size: -
J: TRBJ1-3
D: -
V: TRBV7-9

CDR3: CASSLRGYEQYF
DNA: TGTGCCAGTAGTCTCCGGGGCTACGAGCAGTACTTC
size: once
J: TRBJ2-7
D: -
V: TRBV19

CDR3: CASSTQGGGGSPLHF
DNA: TGTGCCAGCAGCACGCAGGGAGGGGGGGGTTCACCCCTCCACTTT
size: -
J: TRBJ1-6
D: -
V: TRBV7-3